This TCR beta chain was profiled in a study of cytomegalovirus exposure and HLA in healthy donors. Study-wide findings and caveats: In a later analysis, at a false discovery rate of 0.05, under 20,000 TCR beta sequences were associated with HLA alleles. Immune exposure data for these donors was limited to CMV serostatus.

Points on this clone: The antigen is undetermined.

Both 60 Vbeta primers and 13 Jbeta primers went into the PCR. Sequencing was performed with immunoSEQ multiplex PCR; in TCRdb, only in-frame clones are kept and a portion is missing. Of 200,000 to 250,000 clones listed, roughly 80% are singletons. Trimming removed 4 bases from V and 4 bases from J, with 16 bases in between. CDR3 size: 15 residues. Germline loops: CDR1 LGHNA, CDR2 YSLEER. The chain links TRBV4-3 to TRBJ1-2; no clear D. The sequence derives from a man aged 35 to 55 in good health and CMV-seronegative. Sequencing used PBMCs. This CDR3 is CASSLTVGPRYGYTF. CDR3 nucleotides: TGCGCCAGCAGCCTGACCGTTGGGCCCCGCTATGGCTACACCTTC.